Listed here are 9 T cell receptor beta chains from one sample, sequenced in a study of CD8 T cells in Susac syndrome. When the RNA was reverse transcribed, random hexamers were used with an input of about 0.5 to 1 ug. TCRdb fed the immunoSEQ multiplex PCR reads into MiXCR, producing one record per CDR3 protein. This repertoire shows approximately 280,000 distinct CDR3 sequences, approximately 84% found once; its top ten account for 0.095% to 0.14%. Sequences were obtained from CD8+ T cells from PBMCs. These receptors all stem from a human donor with multiple sclerosis.

The chain links TRBV28 to TRBJ1-5, with 7 bases fitting TRBD1. This CDR3 is 14 amino acids long. Germline lookup yields CDR1 MDHEN and CDR2 SYDVKM. V was pared by 5 bases and J by 3 bases, with 4 bases of the junction left unmatched. The CDR3 region is CASSTTGPNQPQHF. The CDR3 DNA reads TGTGCCAGCAGTACGACAGGGCCCAATCAGCCCCAGCATTTT.

V usage is TRBV2 and J usage is TRBJ1-2; D call uncertain. Trimming removed 7 bases at V and 4 bases at J, with 13 bases between. The length of the CDR3 is 13 residues. Looked up from germline, CDR1 is SNHLY and CDR2 is FYNNEI. The CDR3, as DNA: TGTGCCAGCACGGGCAGACCAGCCTATGGCTACACCTTC. This gives the protein CASTGRPAYGYTF.

The genes are TRBV11-2 and TRBJ1-2, with no clear D. Trimming shortened V by 6 bases and J by 1 base, and 12 bases separated the two germline ends. Germline V CDR1 and CDR2: SGHAT, FQNNGV. This CDR3 spans 14 amino acids. CDR3 in amino acids: CASSPTEYNYGYTF. The CDR3 bases are TGTGCCAGCAGTCCCACAGAGTATAACTATGGCTACACCTTC. The complete variable domain, with remaining parts taken from reference TRBV11-2 and TRBJ1-2, reads EAGVAQSPRYKIIEKRQSVAFWCNPISGHATLYWYQQILGQGPKLLIQFQNNGVVDDSQLPKDRFSAERLKGVDSTLKIQPAKLEDSAVYLCASSPTEYNYGYTFGSGTRLTVV.

The CDR3 DNA is TGTGCCAGCAGCTTAGACCCGGAGACCCAGTACTTC. Translating gives CASSLDPETQYF. V usage is TRBV7-9 and J usage is TRBJ2-5; D is undetermined. V lost 1 base and J lost 5, with 5 bases in between. The CDR3 spans 12 residues. Germline assignment: CDR1 SEHNR and CDR2 FQNEAQ (reference sequence).

The rearrangement joins TRBV6-5 to TRBJ2-1, with 9 bases fitting TRBD2. CDR1 and CDR2 from the germline V gene are MNHEY and SVGAGI. Germline trimming cut 4 bases from V and 6 bases from J; bases unmatched to any gene: 7. The CDR3 extends over 15 amino acids. Here the CDR3 reads CASSWTGTSSNEQFF. In DNA, the CDR3 is TGTGCCAGCAGTTGGACCGGGACTAGCTCCAATGAGCAGTTCTTC.

The rearrangement joins TRBV9 to TRBJ2-3; TRBD2 aligns across 12 bases. CDR3 length: 15 amino acids. CDR1 and CDR2 (germline): SGDLS, YYNGEE. With V trimmed by 3 bases and J by 1 base, 0 bases remained unmatched. The CDR3 DNA is TGTGCCAGCAGCGCTAGCGGGGGGGGCACAGATACGCAGTATTTT. Protein product: CASSASGGGTDTQYF.

The V gene is TRBV30, the J gene TRBJ2-2; a weak D match, TRBD2 (6 bases). Germline assignment: CDR1 GTSNPN and CDR2 SVGIG (reference sequence). Trimming stripped 1 base from V and 1 base from J, with 13 bases between. The CDR3 is 16 amino acids. CDR3 amino acids: CAWSARLGMNTGELFF. The CDR3 bases are TGTGCCTGGAGTGCCCGACTAGGGATGAACACCGGGGAGCTGTTTTTT.

This clonotype was observed a few times. This chain links TRBV5-6 with TRBJ2-1; D gene ambiguous. Trimming cost V 0 bases and J 1 base, with 2 bases left between them. Germline V gene lookup returns CDR1 SGHDT and CDR2 YYEEEE. The CDR3 runs to 13 residues. Here the CDR3 reads CASSLVSYNEQFF. CDR3 bases: TGTGCCAGCAGCTTGGTTTCCTACAATGAGCAGTTCTTC.

The J gene is TRBJ2-7, the V gene TRBV12-3 or TRBV12-4; 7 nucleotides agree with TRBD2. J lost 2 bases, V lost 4 bases, and 5 bases had no gene match. This CDR3 comprises 14 residues. The CDR3 DNA reads TGTGCCAGCAGTTGGCGGGAGAGGCCCTACGAGCAGTACTTC. Protein product: CASSWRERPYEQYF.